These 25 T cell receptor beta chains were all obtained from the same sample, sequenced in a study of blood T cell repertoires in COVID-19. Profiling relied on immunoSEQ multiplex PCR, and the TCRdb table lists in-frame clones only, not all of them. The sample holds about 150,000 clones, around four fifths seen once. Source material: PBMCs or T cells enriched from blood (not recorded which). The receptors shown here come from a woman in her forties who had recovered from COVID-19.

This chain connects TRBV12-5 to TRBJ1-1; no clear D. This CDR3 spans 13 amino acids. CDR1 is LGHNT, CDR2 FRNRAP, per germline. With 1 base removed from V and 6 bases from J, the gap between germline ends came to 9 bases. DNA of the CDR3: TGTGCTAGTGGTTTGGAACCAGGCGCTGAAGCTTTCTTT. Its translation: CASGLEPGAEAFF. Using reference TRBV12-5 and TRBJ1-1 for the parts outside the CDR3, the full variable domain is DARVTQTPRHKVTEMGQEVTMRCQPILGHNTVFWYRQTMMQGLELLAYFRNRAPLDDSGMPKDRFSAEMPDATLATLKIQPSEPRDSAVYFCASGLEPGAEAFFGQGTRLTVV.

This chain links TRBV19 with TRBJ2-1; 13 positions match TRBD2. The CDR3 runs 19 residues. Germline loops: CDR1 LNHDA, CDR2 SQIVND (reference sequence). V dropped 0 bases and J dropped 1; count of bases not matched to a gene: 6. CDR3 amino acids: CASSIEGGLAGSSYNEQFF. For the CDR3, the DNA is TGTGCCAGTAGTATAGAGGGGGGACTAGCGGGATCTTCCTACAATGAGCAGTTCTTC.

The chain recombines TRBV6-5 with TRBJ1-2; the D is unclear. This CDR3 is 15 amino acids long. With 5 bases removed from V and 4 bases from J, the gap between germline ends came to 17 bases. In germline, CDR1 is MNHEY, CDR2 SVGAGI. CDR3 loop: CASSPDGMTGYGYTF. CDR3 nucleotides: TGTGCCAGCAGTCCGGACGGGATGACGGGCTATGGCTACACCTTC.

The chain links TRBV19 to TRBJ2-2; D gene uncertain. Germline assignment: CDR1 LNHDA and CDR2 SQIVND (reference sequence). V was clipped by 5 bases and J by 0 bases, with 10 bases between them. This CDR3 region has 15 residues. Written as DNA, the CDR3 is TGTGCCAGTAGTCCCCCGCTAGCGAACACCGGGGAGCTGTTTTTT. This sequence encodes CASSPPLANTGELFF.

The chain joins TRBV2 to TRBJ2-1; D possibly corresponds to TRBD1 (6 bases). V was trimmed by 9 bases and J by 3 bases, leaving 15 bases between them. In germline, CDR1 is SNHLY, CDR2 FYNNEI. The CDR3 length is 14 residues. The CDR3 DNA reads TGTGCCAGTTGCTACAGGGCTATCTACAATGAGCAGTTCTTC. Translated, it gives CASCYRAIYNEQFF.

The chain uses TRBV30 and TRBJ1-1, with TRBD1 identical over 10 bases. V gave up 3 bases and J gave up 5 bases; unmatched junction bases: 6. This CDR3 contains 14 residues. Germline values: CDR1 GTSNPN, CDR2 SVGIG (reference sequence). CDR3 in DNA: TGTGCCTGGAGAAACCAGGGACAGGGGACTGAAGCTTTCTTT. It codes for CAWRNQGQGTEAFF.

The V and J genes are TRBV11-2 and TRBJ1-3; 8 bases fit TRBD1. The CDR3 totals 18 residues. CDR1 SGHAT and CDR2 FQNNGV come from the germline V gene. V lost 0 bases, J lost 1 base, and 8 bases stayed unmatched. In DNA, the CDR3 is TGTGCCAGCAGCTTAGATCCTTCCAGGGGGCAATCTGGAAACACCATATATTTT. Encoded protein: CASSLDPSRGQSGNTIYF.

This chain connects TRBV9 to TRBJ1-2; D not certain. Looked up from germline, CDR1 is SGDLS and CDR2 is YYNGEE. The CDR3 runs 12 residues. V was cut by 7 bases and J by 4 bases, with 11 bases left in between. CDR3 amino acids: CASRKESYGYTF. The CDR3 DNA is TGTGCCAGCCGCAAGGAGTCCTATGGCTACACCTTC. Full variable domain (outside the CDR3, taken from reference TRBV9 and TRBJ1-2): DSGVTQTPKHLITATGQRVTLRCSPRSGDLSVYWYQQSLDQGLQFLIQYYNGEERAKGNILERFSAQQFPDLHSELNLSSLELGDSALYFCASRKESYGYTFGSGTRLTVV.

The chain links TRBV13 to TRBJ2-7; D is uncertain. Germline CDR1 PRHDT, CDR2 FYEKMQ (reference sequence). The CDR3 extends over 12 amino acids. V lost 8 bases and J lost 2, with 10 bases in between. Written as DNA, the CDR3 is TGTGCCAGCGGGCAGGCCACCTACGAGCAGTACTTC. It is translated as CASGQATYEQYF.

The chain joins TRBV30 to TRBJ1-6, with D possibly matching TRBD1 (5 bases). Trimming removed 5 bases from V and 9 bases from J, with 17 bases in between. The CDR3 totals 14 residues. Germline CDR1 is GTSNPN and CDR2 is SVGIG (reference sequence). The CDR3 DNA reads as TGTGCCTGGGGCCACGGGGGGGTGCGTTCACCCCTCCACTTT. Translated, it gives CAWGHGGVRSPLHF.

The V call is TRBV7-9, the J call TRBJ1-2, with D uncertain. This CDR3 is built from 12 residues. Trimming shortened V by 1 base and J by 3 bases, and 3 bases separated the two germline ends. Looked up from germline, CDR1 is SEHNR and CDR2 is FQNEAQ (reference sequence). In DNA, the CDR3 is TGTGCCAGCAGCTTAGGAGACTATGGCTACACCTTC. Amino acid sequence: CASSLGDYGYTF.

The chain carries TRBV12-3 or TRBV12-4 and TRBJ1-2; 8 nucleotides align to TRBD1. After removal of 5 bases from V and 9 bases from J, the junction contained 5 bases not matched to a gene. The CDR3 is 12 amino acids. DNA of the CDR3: TGTGCCAGCAGTCAGAGGACAGGGAGCTACACCTTC. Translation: CASSQRTGSYTF.

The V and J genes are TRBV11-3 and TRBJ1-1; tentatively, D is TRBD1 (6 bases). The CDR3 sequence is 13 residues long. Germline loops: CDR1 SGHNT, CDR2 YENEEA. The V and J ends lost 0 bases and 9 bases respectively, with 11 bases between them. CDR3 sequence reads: CASSLEGQGQAFF. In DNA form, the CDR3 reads TGTGCCAGCAGCTTAGAAGGCCAGGGGCAAGCTTTCTTT.

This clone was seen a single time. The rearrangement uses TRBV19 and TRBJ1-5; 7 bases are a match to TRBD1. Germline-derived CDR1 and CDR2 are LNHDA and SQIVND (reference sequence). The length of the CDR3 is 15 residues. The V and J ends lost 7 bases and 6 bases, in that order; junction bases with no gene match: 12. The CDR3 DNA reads TGTGCCAGTACCCCCAACAGGGGTAGTGGTCAGCCCCAGCATTTT. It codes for CASTPNRGSGQPQHF.

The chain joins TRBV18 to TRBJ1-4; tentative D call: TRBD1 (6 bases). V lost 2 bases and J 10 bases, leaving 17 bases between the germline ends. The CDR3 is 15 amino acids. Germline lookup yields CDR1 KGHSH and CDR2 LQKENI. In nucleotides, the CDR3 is TGTGCCAGCTCACCATCTCTTCAGGGGAGCGGAAAACTGTTTTTT. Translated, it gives CASSPSLQGSGKLFF. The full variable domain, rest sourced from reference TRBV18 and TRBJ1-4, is NAGVMQNPRHLVRRRGQEARLRCSPMKGHSHVYWYRQLPEEGLKFMVYLQKENIIDESGMPKERFSAEFPKEGPSILRIQQVVRGDSAAYFCASSPSLQGSGKLFFGSGTQLSVL.

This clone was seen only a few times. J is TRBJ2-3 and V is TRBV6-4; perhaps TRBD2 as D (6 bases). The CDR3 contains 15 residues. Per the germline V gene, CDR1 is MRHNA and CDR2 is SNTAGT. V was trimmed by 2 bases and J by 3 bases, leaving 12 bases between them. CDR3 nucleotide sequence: TGTGCCAGCAGTGACGGGGCAGGAGGGACAGATACGCAGTATTTT. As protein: CASSDGAGGTDTQYF.

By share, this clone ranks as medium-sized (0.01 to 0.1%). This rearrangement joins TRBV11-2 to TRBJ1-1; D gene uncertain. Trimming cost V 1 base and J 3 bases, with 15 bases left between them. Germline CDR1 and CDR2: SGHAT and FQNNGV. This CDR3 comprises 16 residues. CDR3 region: CASSLGSRVRDTEAFF. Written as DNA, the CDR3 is TGTGCCAGCAGCTTAGGGTCTCGGGTTCGGGACACTGAAGCTTTCTTT.

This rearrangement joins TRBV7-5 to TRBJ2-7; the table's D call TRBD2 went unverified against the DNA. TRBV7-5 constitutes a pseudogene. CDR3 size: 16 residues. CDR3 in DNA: TGTGCCAGAAGCTTACATCCCGGGACTTGCTCCTACGAGCAGTACTTC. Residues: CARSLHPGTCSYEQYF.

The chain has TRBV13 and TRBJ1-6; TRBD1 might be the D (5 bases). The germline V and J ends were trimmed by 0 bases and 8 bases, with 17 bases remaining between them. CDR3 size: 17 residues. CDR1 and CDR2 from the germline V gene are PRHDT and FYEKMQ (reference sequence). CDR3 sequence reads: CASSLGLMGGSDSPLHF. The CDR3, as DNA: TGTGCCAGCAGCTTAGGCCTAATGGGGGGGTCGGATTCACCCCTCCACTTT. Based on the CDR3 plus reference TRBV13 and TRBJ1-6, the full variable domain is AAGVIQSPRHLIKEKRETATLKCYPIPRHDTVYWYQQGPGQDPQFLISFYEKMQSDKGSIPDRFSAQQFSDYHSELNMSSLELGDSALYFCASSLGLMGGSDSPLHFGNGTRLTVT.

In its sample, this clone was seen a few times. The CDR3, as DNA: TGTGCCAGCAGCCGACAGGATAGGGGCTACACCTTC. It specifies CASSRQDRGYTF. The chain links TRBV12-3 or TRBV12-4 to TRBJ1-2; TRBD1 might be the D (6 bases). This CDR3 has 12 amino acids. The V end lost 6 bases, the J end lost 8 bases, and 13 bases lay between the germline ends.

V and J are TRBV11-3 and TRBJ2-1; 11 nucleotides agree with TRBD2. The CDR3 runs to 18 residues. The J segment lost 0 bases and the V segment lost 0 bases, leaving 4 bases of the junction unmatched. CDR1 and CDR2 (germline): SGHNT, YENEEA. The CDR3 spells CASSLDLTSGTSYNEQFF. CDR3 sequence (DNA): TGTGCCAGCAGCTTAGATTTGACTAGCGGGACCTCCTACAATGAGCAGTTCTTC.

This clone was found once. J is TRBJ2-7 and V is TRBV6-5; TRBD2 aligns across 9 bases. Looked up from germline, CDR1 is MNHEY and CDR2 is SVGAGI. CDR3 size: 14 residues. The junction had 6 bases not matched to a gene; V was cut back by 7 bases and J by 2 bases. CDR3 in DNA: TGTGCCAGCAATTCACTAGCGGGTCCCTACGAGCAGTACTTC. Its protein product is CASNSLAGPYEQYF.

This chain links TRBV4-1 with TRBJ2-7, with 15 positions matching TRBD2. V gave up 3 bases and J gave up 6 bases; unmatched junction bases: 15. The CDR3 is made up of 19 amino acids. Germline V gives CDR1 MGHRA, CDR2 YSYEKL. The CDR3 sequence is CASSQAPGLAGGFRSEQYF. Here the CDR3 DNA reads TGCGCCAGCAGCCAGGCCCCGGGACTAGCGGGAGGATTTCGATCCGAGCAGTACTTC.

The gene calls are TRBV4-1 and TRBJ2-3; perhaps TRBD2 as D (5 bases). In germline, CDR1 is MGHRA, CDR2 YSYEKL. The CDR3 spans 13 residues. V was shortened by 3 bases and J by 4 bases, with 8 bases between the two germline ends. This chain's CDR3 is CASSQEAADTQYF. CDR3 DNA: TGCGCCAGCAGCCAGGAAGCGGCAGATACGCAGTATTTT.

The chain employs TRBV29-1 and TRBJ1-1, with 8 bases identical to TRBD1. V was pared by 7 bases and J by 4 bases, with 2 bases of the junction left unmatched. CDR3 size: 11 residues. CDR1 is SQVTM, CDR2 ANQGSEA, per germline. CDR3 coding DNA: TGCAGCGCGGGGACAGGCACTGAAGCTTTCTTT. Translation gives CSAGTGTEAFF.